The source of this TCR beta chain is a study of T-cell memory formation after mild COVID-19. The overall study: TCR clusters showed largely donor specificity.

Study observations and caveats: A second wave expanding day 15 to 37 was CD4+-biased; contracting clones were balanced.

TCRdb analysed the 5' RACE reads with MiXCR anew, one entry per CDR3 protein. The sample holds a few hundred thousand distinct CDR3 sequences, approximately 10% seen once. Trimming left V 4 bases short and J 8 bases short, with 24 bases between. Per the germline V gene, CDR1 is SEHNR and CDR2 is FQNEAQ (reference sequence). The CDR3 extends over 17 amino acids. This clonotype came up many times. Its antigen remains unidentified. The receptor was derived from a man aged 18 to 30 who had mild COVID-19 (a few samples of this study predate the infection). Cell type and time point are not known. Sequencing was done on a sample of PBMCs or a T cell subset sorted from them (not recorded which). The chain recombines TRBV7-9 with TRBJ2-1; D is possibly TRBD2 (6 bases). The CDR3 reads CASSSYKAGSLGHEQFF. CDR3 coding DNA: TGTGCCAGCAGCTCTTATAAAGCGGGCTCCCTAGGCCATGAGCAGTTCTTC.